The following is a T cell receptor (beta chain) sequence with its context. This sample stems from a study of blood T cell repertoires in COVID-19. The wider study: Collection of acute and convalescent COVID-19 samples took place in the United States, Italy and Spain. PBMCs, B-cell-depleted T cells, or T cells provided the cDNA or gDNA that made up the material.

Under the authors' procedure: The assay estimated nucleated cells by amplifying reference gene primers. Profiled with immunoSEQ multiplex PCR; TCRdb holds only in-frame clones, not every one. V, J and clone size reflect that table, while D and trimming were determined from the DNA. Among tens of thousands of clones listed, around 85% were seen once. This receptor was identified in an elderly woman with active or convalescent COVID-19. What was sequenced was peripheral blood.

The CDR3 DNA reads TGTGCCACCAGTGATACTACAGGGAGAGCTTACAATGAGCAGTTCTTC. It encodes CATSDTTGRAYNEQFF. The chain couples TRBV24-1 to TRBJ2-1; D is possibly TRBD1 (6 bases). Trimming cost V 3 bases and J 4 bases, with 15 bases left between them. The CDR3 spans 16 residues. Germline-derived CDR1 and CDR2 are KGHDR and SFDVKD.